A selection of T cell receptor beta chains follows, all from one sample in a study of CD8 T cells in Susac syndrome. TCRdb analysed the immunoSEQ multiplex PCR reads with MiXCR anew, one entry per CDR3 protein. The sample contains around 220,000 distinct CDR3 sequences, roughly 90% of which appear only once. Specimen: CD8+ T cells from PBMCs. The origin of the receptors is a human donor with multiple sclerosis. Both conserved end residues are part of each CDR3. D genes are given only for firm matches. The size of a clone is reported for some rows only, either as once, few or many, or as a class for expanded clones.

.	.	TRBJ1-5	TRBV5-6	TGTGCCAGCAGCTTGGCCACAGAGCATAGCAATCAGCCCCAGCATTTT	CASSLATEHSNQPQHF
.	few	TRBJ1-1	TRBV4-1	TGCGCCAGCAGCCCACAGGGAGGGCCTGAAGCTTTCTTT	CASSPQGGPEAFF
.	.	TRBJ1-1	TRBV14	TGTGCCAGCAGCCACCTCCCCCAACCACCTGAAGCTTTCTTT	CASSHLPQPPEAFF
.	.	TRBJ1-4	TRBV29-1	TGCAGCGTTGAAGAGTTTTTCGGACGTCGGTTTTTT	CSVEEFFGRRFF
TRBD2	.	TRBJ2-1	TRBV27	TGTGCCAGCAGGGGGAGGGGACTAGCGGGGGGGCGGGTTAATAATGAGCAGTTCTTC	CASRGRGLAGGRVNNEQFF
TRBD1	once	TRBJ1-1	TRBV3-1	TGTGCCAGCAGCCAAGGGACAGGGGTGCCTGACACTGAAGCTTTCTTT	CASSQGTGVPDTEAFF
.	.	TRBJ2-1	TRBV4-1	TGCGCCAGCACCCGAATAGTGGGGTCCTACAATGAGCAGTTCTTC	CASTRIVGSYNEQFF
.	.	TRBJ1-1	TRBV2	TGTGCCAGCGAGGGACGGAGGAACACTGAAGCTTTCTTT	CASEGRRNTEAFF
.	once	TRBJ1-2	TRBV29-1	TGCAGCGTACCAGGGACACACTCCCCCTATGGCTATGGCTACACCTTC	CSVPGTHSPYGYGYTF
TRBD1	.	TRBJ1-1	TRBV5-5	TGTGCCAGCAGCCCCTACACAGCTAACAGGGGGCGAAGGGACACTGAAGCTTTCTTT	CASSPYTANRGRRDTEAFF
.	once	TRBJ1-1	TRBV27	TGTGCCAGCAGTTTATGGTTTCGGGGAGGCACTGAAGCTTTCTTT	CASSLWFRGGTEAFF